This T cell receptor beta chain was recorded in a study of blood T cell repertoires in COVID-19. Across the study: Samples came from the United States, Italy and Spain, spanning acute and convalescent COVID-19.

In the authors' methods: Reference gene primer amplification gave estimated nucleated cell counts. The table came from immunoSEQ multiplex PCR; TCRdb's copy has only in-frame clones and leaves some out. The V and J calls and clone size come from that table; D and trimming were worked out from the DNA. This table holds over 200,000 clones, roughly 76% found once. The CDR3 totals 15 residues. V lost 6 bases and J lost 0; bases outside the gene matches: 8. The germline CDR1 and CDR2 sequences are SGHNT and YYREEE (reference sequence). The source material was peripheral blood. The receptor was derived from a human donor in a cohort sampled during active COVID-19. J is TRBJ2-7 and V is TRBV5-4; 8 nucleotides align to TRBD1. CDR3 residues: CASIKQGGSSYEQYF. CDR3 DNA sequence: TGTGCCAGCATTAAACAGGGGGGAAGCTCCTACGAGCAGTACTTC.